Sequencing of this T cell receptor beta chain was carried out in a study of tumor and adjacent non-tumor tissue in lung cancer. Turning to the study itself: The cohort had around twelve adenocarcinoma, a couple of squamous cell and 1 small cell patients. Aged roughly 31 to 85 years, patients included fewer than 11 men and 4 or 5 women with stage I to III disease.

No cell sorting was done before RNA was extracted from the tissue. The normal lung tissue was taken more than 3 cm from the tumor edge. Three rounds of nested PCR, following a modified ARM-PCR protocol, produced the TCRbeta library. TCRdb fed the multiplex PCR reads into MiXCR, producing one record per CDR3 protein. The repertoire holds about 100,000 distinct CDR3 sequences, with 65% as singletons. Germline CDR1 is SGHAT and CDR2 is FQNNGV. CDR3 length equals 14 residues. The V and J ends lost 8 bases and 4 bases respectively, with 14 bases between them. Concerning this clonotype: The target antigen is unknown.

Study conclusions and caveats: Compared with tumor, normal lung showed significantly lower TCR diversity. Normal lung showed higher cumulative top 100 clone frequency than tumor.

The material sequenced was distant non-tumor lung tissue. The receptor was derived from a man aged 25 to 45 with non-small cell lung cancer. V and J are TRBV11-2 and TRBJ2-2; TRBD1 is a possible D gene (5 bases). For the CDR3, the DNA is TGTGCCAGCCCTGGACAAGCAACCACCGGGGAGCTGTTTTTT. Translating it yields CASPGQATTGELFF.